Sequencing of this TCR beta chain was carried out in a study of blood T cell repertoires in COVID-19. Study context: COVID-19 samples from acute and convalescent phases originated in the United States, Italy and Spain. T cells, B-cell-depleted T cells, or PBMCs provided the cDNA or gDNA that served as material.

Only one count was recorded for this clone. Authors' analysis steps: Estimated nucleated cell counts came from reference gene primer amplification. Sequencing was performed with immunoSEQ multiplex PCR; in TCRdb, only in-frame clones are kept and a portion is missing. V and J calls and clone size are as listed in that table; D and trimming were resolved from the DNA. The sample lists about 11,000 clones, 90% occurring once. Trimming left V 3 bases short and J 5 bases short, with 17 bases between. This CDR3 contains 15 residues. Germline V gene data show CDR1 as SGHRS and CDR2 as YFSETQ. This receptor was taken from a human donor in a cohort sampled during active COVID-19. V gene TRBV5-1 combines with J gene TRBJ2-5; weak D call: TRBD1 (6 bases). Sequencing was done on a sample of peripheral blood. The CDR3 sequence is CASSSYPQGLETQYF. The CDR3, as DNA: TGCGCCAGCAGCTCTTACCCACAGGGTCTGGAGACCCAGTACTTC.